This T cell receptor beta chain was sequenced in a study of OX40 agonist ivuxolimab in advanced cancers. Study background: Ivuxolimab was delivered to patients intravenously every 2 weeks at doses spanning 0.01 to 10 mg/kg.

Study-wide points: Certain nonresponders additionally had low normalized T-cell clonal expansion.

Clones were sequenced by immunoSEQ multiplex PCR, and TCRdb holds only the in-frame ones, with some missing. Seen here are roughly 76,000 clones, about nine tenths observed once, and the top ten hold over 4%. Germline V gene data show CDR1 as MNHNS and CDR2 as SASEGT. V lost 5 bases to trimming and J lost 3 bases, with 11 bases between them. CDR3 size: 13 residues. Worth noting for this clone: Its antigen is undetermined.

The clonotype originates from an adult with an advanced solid tumor such as melanoma, head and neck, liver or kidney cancer. The chain recombines TRBV6-1 with TRBJ2-7; D may be TRBD2 (6 bases). The source material was CD4+ or CD8+ T cells sorted from blood, sampled in a trial of the OX40 agonist ivuxolimab. The DNA of the CDR3 is TGTGCCAGCAGTCAAGGGACTGTCTACGAGCAGTACTTC. Translating it yields CASSQGTVYEQYF.